Listed here is a single T cell receptor (beta chain). These data come from a study of blood T cell repertoires in COVID-19. Study details: COVID-19 samples from acute and convalescent phases originated in the United States, Italy and Spain. PBMCs, B-cell-depleted T cells, or T cells provided the cDNA or gDNA that made up the material.

Germline values: CDR1 MRHNA, CDR2 SNTAGT. V lost 0 bases and J lost 13, with 13 bases in between. The CDR3 is 13 amino acids. Original methodology: Amplification of reference gene primers was used by the study to estimate nucleated cell counts. The data were produced by immunoSEQ multiplex PCR, yet TCRdb's version contains in-frame clones alone and is incomplete. For V, J and clone size, that table is used; D and trimming come from the DNA. The table records 110,000 to 150,000 clones, about 87% of them present only once. The gene calls are TRBV6-4 and TRBJ2-1; D call uncertain. The receptor was derived from a human donor in a cohort sampled during active COVID-19. Sample: peripheral blood. This CDR3 is CASSDSSSSSQFF. Here the CDR3 DNA reads TGTGCCAGCAGTGACTCCTCTTCTTCCTCTCAGTTCTTC.